A selection of T cell receptor beta chains follows, all from one sample in a study of CD8 T cells in seronegative destructive rheumatoid arthritis. Profiled with immunoSEQ multiplex PCR; TCRdb holds only in-frame clones, not every one. The table records 13,000 or so clones, roughly 87% of them present only once. The specimen was CD8+ T cells from blood. Receptor source: a woman between 30 and 55 years old with seronegative destructive rheumatoid arthritis. Each CDR3 is given with its conserved first and last residue. D genes are given only for firm matches. A row's size may be missing; if present it is once, few, many or a size class.

clone size	D gene	V gene	J gene	CDR3 DNA	CDR3 protein
once	TRBD1	TRBV7-3	TRBJ2-4	TGTGCCAGCAGCGCATCCGGGACAGCATCAAACATTCAGTACTTC	CASSASGTASNIQYF
.	TRBD1	TRBV28	TRBJ2-5	TGTGCCAGCACTTTCGCCACAGGGGGAAAGACCCAGTACTTC	CASTFATGGKTQYF
.	.	TRBV19	TRBJ1-1	TGTGCCAGTAAGGTTACCTCCGGGACAAACACTGAAGCTTTCTTT	CASKVTSGTNTEAFF
.	TRBD2	TRBV6-5	TRBJ2-1	TGTGCCAGCAGTCCCCCGGCGGGGGGGAAGGATGAGCAGTTCTTC	CASSPPAGGKDEQFF
.	TRBD1	TRBV2	TRBJ2-7	TGTGCCAGCAAGGACAGGGCCTACGAGCAGTACTTC	CASKDRAYEQYF
medium-sized	TRBD2	TRBV7-2	TRBJ2-1	TGTGCCAGCGCGGCGGGGGGGACCCATGAGCAGTTCTTC	CASAAGGTHEQFF
.	TRBD1	TRBV11-2	TRBJ1-3	TGTGCCAGCAGCTACTCCCTTTCCGGGACAGCTAGAGACACCATATATTTT	CASSYSLSGTARDTIYF
once	.	TRBV19	TRBJ2-2	TGTGCCAGTAGTATTGCGGGGCCCGGGGAGCTGTTTTTT	CASSIAGPGELFF
.	TRBD1	TRBV19	TRBJ1-1	TGTGCCAGTAGTTCGGGACAGGGGTTGGGCACTGAAGCTTTCTTT	CASSSGQGLGTEAFF
.	.	TRBV19	TRBJ1-1	TGTGCCAGTAGTATAGTCGGCACTATGAACACTGAAGCTTTCTTT	CASSIVGTMNTEAFF
.	.	TRBV18	TRBJ2-3	TGTGCCAGCTCACGGACAGTTCCTAGCACAGATACGCAGTATTTT	CASSRTVPSTDTQYF
few	.	TRBV7-3	TRBJ2-6	TGTGCCAGCAGCTTAACAGTCGGCTCTGGGGCCAACGTCCTGACTTTC	CASSLTVGSGANVLTF
.	.	TRBV27	TRBJ2-6	TGTGCCAGCAGTAATTTGTGGCAAGGGGCCAACGTCCTGACTTTC	CASSNLWQGANVLTF
.	.	TRBV6-6	TRBJ2-5	TGTGCCAGCAGCCGAGCACTCGGGGAAGGAGTAATCCAGTACTTC	CASSRALGEGVIQYF
few	.	TRBV4-2	TRBJ1-1	TGTGCCAGCTCTAGTGCAGGGCAAGCTTTCTTT	CASSSAGQAFF
once	TRBD1	TRBV6-1	TRBJ1-2	TGTGCCAGCAGTGAAGCTGCCGGGACAGGGGGAGGCTACACCTTC	CASSEAAGTGGGYTF
few	TRBD2	TRBV6-1	TRBJ2-7	TGTGCCAGCAGACCCCGGACTAGCGGGGGCTACGAGCAGTACTTC	CASRPRTSGGYEQYF
.	TRBD1	TRBV19	TRBJ1-1	TGTGCCAGTAGTTTATCGGGACAGCCGAACACTGAAGCTTTCTTT	CASSLSGQPNTEAFF
.	.	TRBV7-6	TRBJ1-3	TGTGCCAGCAGCTGGGCAGGGCCTGGAAACACCATATATTTT	CASSWAGPGNTIYF
.	.	TRBV27	TRBJ1-2	TGTGCCAGCAGTTTAGGTCAGATCTATGGCTACACCTTC	CASSLGQIYGYTF
once	TRBD1	TRBV6-4	TRBJ2-2	TGTGCCAGCGCCGGGACAGGGGACACCGGGGAGCTGTTTTTT	CASAGTGDTGELFF
.	TRBD1	TRBV5-8	TRBJ1-1	TGTGCCAGCAGCCACCGACAGGGGTGGAACACTGAAGCTTTCTTT	CASSHRQGWNTEAFF
.	TRBD2	TRBV6-1	TRBJ2-2	TGTGCCAGCAGTGCGACTAGCGGGGACACCGGGGAGCTGTTTTTT	CASSATSGDTGELFF
.	.	TRBV2	TRBJ2-2	TGTGCCAGCAGTGAGAGTGCCGGGGAGCTGTTTTTT	CASSESAGELFF
.	TRBD1	TRBV5-1	TRBJ2-5	TGCGCCAGCAGCTTGAGGACAGGGAACCACCAAGAGACCCAGTACTTC	CASSLRTGNHQETQYF
.	TRBD2	TRBV2	TRBJ2-7	TGTGCCGGACATCCTAGCGGGGAACTATCCTACGAGCAGTACTTC	CAGHPSGELSYEQYF
.	.	TRBV4-1	TRBJ2-2	TGCGCCAGCAGCCCCTTCCCGGGGGGCCAATGGACCGGGGAGCTGTTTTTT	CASSPFPGGQWTGELFF
.	TRBD1	TRBV6-6	TRBJ1-2	TGTGCCAGCAGCTTACAGGGGACTGTGGTCTATGGCTACACCTTC	CASSLQGTVVYGYTF
once	.	TRBV6-1	TRBJ1-1	TGTGCCAGCAGTCCCTGGGGGGGAATGAACACTGAAGCTTTCTTT	CASSPWGGMNTEAFF
.	TRBD1	TRBV20-1	TRBJ2-5	TGCAGTGCTTTCAGAAGACAGGGAAAGTACTTC	CSAFRRQGKYF
once	.	TRBV6-5	TRBJ1-2	TGTGCCAGCAGTTACTCTGTACAGGGCCTCTATGGCTACACCTTC	CASSYSVQGLYGYTF
.	TRBD2	TRBV7-9	TRBJ2-1	TGTGCCAGCAGCACGGGACTAGCGGGATTAACGATGGAGCAGTTCTTC	CASSTGLAGLTMEQFF